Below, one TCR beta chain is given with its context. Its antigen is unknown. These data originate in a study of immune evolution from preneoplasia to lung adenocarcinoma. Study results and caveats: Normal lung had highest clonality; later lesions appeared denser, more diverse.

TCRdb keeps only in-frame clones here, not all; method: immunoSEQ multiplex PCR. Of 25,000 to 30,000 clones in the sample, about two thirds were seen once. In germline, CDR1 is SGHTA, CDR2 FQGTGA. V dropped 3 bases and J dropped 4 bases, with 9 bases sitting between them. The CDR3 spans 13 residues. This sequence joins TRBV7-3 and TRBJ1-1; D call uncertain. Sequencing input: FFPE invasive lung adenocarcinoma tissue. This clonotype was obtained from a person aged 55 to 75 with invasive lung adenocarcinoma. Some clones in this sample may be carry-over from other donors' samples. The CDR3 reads CASSFVRSTEAFF. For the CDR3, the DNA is TGTGCCAGCAGCTTCGTTAGGAGCACTGAAGCTTTCTTT.